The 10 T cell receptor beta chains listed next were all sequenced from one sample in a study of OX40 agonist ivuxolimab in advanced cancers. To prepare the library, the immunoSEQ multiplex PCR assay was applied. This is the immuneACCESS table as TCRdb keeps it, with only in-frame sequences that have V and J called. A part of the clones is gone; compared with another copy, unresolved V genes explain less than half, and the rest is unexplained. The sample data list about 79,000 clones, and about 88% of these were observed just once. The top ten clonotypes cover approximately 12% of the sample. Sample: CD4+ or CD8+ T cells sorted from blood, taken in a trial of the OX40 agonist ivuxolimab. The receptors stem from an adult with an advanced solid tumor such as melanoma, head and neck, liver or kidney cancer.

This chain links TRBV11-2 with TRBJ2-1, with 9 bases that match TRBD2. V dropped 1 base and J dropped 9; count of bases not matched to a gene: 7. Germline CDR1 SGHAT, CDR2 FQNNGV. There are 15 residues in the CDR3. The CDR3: CASSLVWGLAAEQFF. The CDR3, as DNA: TGTGCCAGCAGCTTAGTTTGGGGACTAGCAGCTGAGCAGTTCTTC.

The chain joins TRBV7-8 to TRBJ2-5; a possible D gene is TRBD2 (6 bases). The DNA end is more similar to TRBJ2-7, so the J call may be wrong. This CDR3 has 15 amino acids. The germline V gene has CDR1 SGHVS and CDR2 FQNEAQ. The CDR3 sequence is CASSPTPEGYYEQYF. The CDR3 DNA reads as TGTGCCAGCAGCCCTACACCGGAGGGGTACTACGAGCAGTACTTC.

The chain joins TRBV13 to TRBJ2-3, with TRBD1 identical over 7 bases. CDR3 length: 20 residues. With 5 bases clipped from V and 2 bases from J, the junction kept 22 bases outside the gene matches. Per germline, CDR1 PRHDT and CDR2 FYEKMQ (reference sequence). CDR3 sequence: CASSPPPGSTGSMTTDTQYF. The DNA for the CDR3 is TGTGCCAGCAGCCCTCCCCCCGGCTCGACAGGGTCCATGACCACAGATACGCAGTATTTT.

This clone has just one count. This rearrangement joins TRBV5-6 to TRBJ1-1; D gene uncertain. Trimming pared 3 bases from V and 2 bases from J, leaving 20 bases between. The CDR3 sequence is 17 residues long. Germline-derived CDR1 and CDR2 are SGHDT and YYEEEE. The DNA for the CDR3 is TGTGCCAGCAGCTCTCAACTGAATTACTCAACCAACACTGAAGCTTTCTTT. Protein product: CASSSQLNYSTNTEAFF.

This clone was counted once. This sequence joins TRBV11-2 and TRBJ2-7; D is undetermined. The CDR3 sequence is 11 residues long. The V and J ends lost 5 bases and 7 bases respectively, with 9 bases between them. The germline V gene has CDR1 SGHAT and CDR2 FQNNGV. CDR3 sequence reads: CASSAPVEQYF. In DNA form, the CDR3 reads TGTGCCAGCAGCGCCCCCGTTGAGCAGTACTTC.

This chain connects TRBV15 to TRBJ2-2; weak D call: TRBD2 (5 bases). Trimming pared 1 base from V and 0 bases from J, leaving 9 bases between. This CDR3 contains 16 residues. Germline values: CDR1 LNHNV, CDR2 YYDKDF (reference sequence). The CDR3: CATSRGSLANTGELFF. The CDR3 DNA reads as TGTGCCACCAGCAGAGGGTCACTAGCGAACACCGGGGAGCTGTTTTTT.

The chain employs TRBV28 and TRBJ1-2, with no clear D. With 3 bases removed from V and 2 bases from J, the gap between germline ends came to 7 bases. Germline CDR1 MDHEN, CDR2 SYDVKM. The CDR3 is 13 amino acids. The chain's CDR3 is CASSFSENYGYTF. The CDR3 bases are TGTGCCAGCAGTTTTTCCGAGAACTATGGCTACACCTTC.

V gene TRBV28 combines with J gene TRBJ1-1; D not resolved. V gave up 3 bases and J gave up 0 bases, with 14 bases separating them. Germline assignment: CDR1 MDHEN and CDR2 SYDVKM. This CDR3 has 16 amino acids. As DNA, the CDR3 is TGTGCCAGCAGTTTCTGGGGAGGCTCCATGAACACTGAAGCTTTCTTT. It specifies CASSFWGGSMNTEAFF.

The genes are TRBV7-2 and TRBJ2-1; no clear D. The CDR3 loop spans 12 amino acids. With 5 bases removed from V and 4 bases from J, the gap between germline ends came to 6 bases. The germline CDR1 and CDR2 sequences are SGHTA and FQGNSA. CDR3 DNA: TGTGCCAGCAGCCCCCAATACAATGAGCAGTTCTTC. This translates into CASSPQYNEQFF.

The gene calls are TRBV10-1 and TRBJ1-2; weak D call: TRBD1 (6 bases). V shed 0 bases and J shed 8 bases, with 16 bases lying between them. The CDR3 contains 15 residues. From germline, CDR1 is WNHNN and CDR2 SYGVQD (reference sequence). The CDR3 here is CASSESAADSRGYTF. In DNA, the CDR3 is TGCGCCAGCAGTGAGTCGGCGGCGGACAGCAGAGGCTACACCTTC.